This is a list of T cell receptor beta chains from one sample in a study of spatial heterogeneity in lung cancer. TCRdb independently ran MiXCR on the 5' RACE reads; one entry per CDR3 protein. The sample shows around 95,000 distinct CDR3 sequences, around 4.8% of them seen only once. Sample: lung tumor tissue, taken at surgery. These receptors were taken from a male donor with early-stage non-small cell lung cancer. Each CDR3 is given without its conserved first and last residue.

V gene,J gene,CDR3 protein
TRBV10-3,TRBJ2-5,AISGGSETQY
TRBV9,TRBJ2-1,ASSLYGGFDEQF
TRBV6-1,TRBJ1-1,ASSARPDGTEAF
TRBV20-1,TRBJ2-2,SARGGYTGELF
TRBV2,TRBJ1-1,ASTGAQDEAF
TRBV12-3/TRBV12-4,TRBJ2-2,ASSLSSRNTGELF
TRBV2,TRBJ2-3,ASSEGSSGRVADTQY
TRBV3-1,TRBJ1-2,ASAGSRTDRYGYT
TRBV5-1,TRBJ2-1,ASSALTSGGNEQF
TRBV25-1,TRBJ1-5,ASSDQGAVQPQH
TRBV6-5,TRBJ1-5,ASSLLGSDNQPQH
TRBV12-3/TRBV12-4,TRBJ1-1,ASSFQGSDTEAF
TRBV4-1,TRBJ1-2,ASSQSPTTDYYGYT
TRBV12-3/TRBV12-4,TRBJ2-5,ASSQDTPVLQETQY
TRBV29-1,TRBJ2-3,SIRHRHTDTQY
TRBV6-6,TRBJ2-7,ATAPWAVGKNYEQY
TRBV28,TRBJ2-7,AIRRGGGQY
TRBV30,TRBJ1-2,AWRPRWGDGYT
TRBV10-3,TRBJ2-3,AISESSGSPDTQY